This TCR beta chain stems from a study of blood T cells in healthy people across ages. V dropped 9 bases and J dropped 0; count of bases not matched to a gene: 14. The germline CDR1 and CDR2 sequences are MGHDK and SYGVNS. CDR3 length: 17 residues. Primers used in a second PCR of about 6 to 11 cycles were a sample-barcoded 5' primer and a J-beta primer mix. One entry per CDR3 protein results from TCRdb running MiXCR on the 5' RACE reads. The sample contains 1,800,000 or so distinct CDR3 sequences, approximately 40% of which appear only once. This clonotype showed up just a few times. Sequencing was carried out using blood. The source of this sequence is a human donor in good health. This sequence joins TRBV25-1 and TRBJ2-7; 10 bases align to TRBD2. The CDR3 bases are TGTGCCAGTAAGGGGTTACTAGCGGGGCACGACTCCTACGAGCAGTACTTC. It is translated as CASKGLLAGHDSYEQYF.